These T cell receptor beta chains were read from a single sample in a study of shared clonotypes between healthy human individuals. Only in-frame clones appear in the TCRdb table, and some are missing; sequencing was by immunoSEQ multiplex PCR. The sample gives around 600,000 clones, around 97% of which show up once; 0.055% to 0.07% is in the top ten. The material sequenced was naive CD4+ T cells sorted from blood. Receptors originate from a woman in her 30s in good health. Each CDR3 is given with its conserved first and last residue. D genes are given only for firm matches. Rows may omit the clone size; those that give it use once, few, many or a size class.

d_call,v_call,cdr3_length,clone_size,j_call,cdr3_nt,cdr3_aa
TRBD1,TRBV6-5,15,NA,TRBJ1-1,TGTGCCAGCAGTTACCCGGGACAGGGGCGCACTGAAGCTTTCTTT,CASSYPGQGRTEAFF
NA,TRBV6-4,11,NA,TRBJ2-7,TGTGCCGAAAGAAATCCATCGCGACTCACCTTC,CAERNPSRLTF
NA,TRBV6-5,14,NA,TRBJ2-7,TGTGCCAGCAGCTACGGGAGGGGGCCATACGAGCAGTACTTC,CASSYGRGPYEQYF
NA,TRBV2,14,NA,TRBJ1-6,TGTGCCAGCCGTGATAACCCTTTCGGTTCACCCCTCCACTTT,CASRDNPFGSPLHF
NA,TRBV6-4,14,NA,TRBJ2-2,TGTGCCACCGCGACAAGTCCGAACACCGGGGAGCTGTTTTTT,CATATSPNTGELFF
TRBD1,TRBV6-6,16,NA,TRBJ2-3,TGTGCCAGCAGTTCCTCTGACAGGGCCAGCACAGATACGCGGTATTTT,CASSSSDRASTDTRYF
NA,TRBV6-1,15,NA,TRBJ1-1,TGTGCCAGCAGTGAACCAGTAAGGAAGGGCCCTGAAGCTTTCTTT,CASSEPVRKGPEAFF
NA,TRBV29-1,13,NA,TRBJ2-7,TGCAGCGTCCGGCACCGACTTGCCTACGAGCAGTACTTC,CSVRHRLAYEQYF
TRBD1,TRBV29-1,16,once,TRBJ1-2,TGCAGCGTTGCCCGGGCCGGGACAGGGGGCTTCTATGGCTACACCTTC,CSVARAGTGGFYGYTF
NA,TRBV28,12,NA,TRBJ2-5,TGTGCCAGCAGGCCCCCCCAAGAGACCCAGTACTTC,CASRPPQETQYF
NA,TRBV27,16,NA,TRBJ2-1,TGTGCCAGCAGTTTATCTAGCCTAACTAGGGAGGCTGAGCAGTTCTTC,CASSLSSLTREAEQFF
NA,TRBV6-5,15,once,TRBJ1-2,TGTGCCAGCAGTTACGGTGTACCCAGGGTAAATGGCTACACCTTC,CASSYGVPRVNGYTF
NA,TRBV7-3,13,NA,TRBJ1-1,TGTGCCAGCAGCTTAACCCCCGGGACTGAAGCTTTCTTT,CASSLTPGTEAFF
TRBD1,TRBV5-1,15,NA,TRBJ1-1,TGCGCCAGCAGCCCCCATCTTGACAGGGAGATTGAAGCTTTCTTT,CASSPHLDREIEAFF
TRBD1,TRBV19,16,NA,TRBJ1-5,TGTGCCAGTAAGGAGGCAAGACAGGGGAGCAATCAGCCCCAGCATTTT,CASKEARQGSNQPQHF
TRBD1,TRBV30,14,NA,TRBJ1-6,TGTGCCTGGAGTTCGTGGACAGGGGGATCACCCCTCCACTTT,CAWSSWTGGSPLHF
TRBD1,TRBV7-8,14,NA,TRBJ1-4,TGTGCCAGCAGCAAGGACAGGGGGCTCGCAAAACTGTTTTTT,CASSKDRGLAKLFF
TRBD2,TRBV25-1,14,NA,TRBJ2-3,TGTGCCAGCAATTGGGCGGGAGGGCCCGATACGCAGTATTTT,CASNWAGGPDTQYF
TRBD1,TRBV9,15,NA,TRBJ2-3,TGTGCCAGCAGCGTCAACCAGGGGGCGGCAGATACGCAGTATTTT,CASSVNQGAADTQYF
NA,TRBV5-1,14,NA,TRBJ2-3,TGCGCCAGCAGCCCCGGGGAACGCACAGATACGCAGTATTTT,CASSPGERTDTQYF
TRBD2,TRBV6-6,16,NA,TRBJ2-7,TGTGCCAGCAGTTACTCTAGCGGGAGACTACCCTACGAGCAGTACTTC,CASSYSSGRLPYEQYF
NA,TRBV18,11,once,TRBJ2-7,TGTGCCAGCTCACCAGGGTTCGAGCAGTACTTC,CASSPGFEQYF
NA,TRBV30,15,NA,TRBJ1-5,TGTGCCTGGAGCAGACGGGGGGGAAGCAATCAGCCCCAGCATTTT,CAWSRRGGSNQPQHF
TRBD1,TRBV2,13,NA,TRBJ1-2,TGTGCCAGCAGGGGGACAGGGGATTTTGGCTACACCTTC,CASRGTGDFGYTF
NA,TRBV2,12,NA,TRBJ1-2,TGTGCCAGCAGTGTCGGAAACTATGGCTACACCTTC,CASSVGNYGYTF
NA,TRBV28,12,NA,TRBJ1-6,TGTGCCAGCAGGCAGGCTAATTCACCCCTCCACTTT,CASRQANSPLHF
NA,TRBV27,20,NA,TRBJ1-5,TGTGCCAGCAGTCCGCGGGGACCGGGACCGAGTGTATATAGCAATCAGCCCCAGCATTTT,CASSPRGPGPSVYSNQPQHF
TRBD2,TRBV28,16,NA,TRBJ2-1,TGTGCCAGCAGCCTACCTAGCGGGAGGACCTACAATGAGCAGTTCTTC,CASSLPSGRTYNEQFF
NA,TRBV30,12,few,TRBJ1-1,TGTGCCTGGATGGGGAGGGGCACTGAAGCTTTCTTT,CAWMGRGTEAFF
TRBD1,TRBV19,15,NA,TRBJ2-5,TGTGCCAGTAGTGGGACAGTTTTTACCCGGGGGACCCAGTACTTC,CASSGTVFTRGTQYF
TRBD1,TRBV28,16,NA,TRBJ1-2,TGTGCCAGCAGTCCAGCACCCTCCGGGACAGAGCATGGCTACACCTTC,CASSPAPSGTEHGYTF
TRBD1,TRBV11-2,13,NA,TRBJ1-2,TGTGCCAGCAGCCCGACAGGGGGGTATGGCTACACCTTC,CASSPTGGYGYTF
TRBD1,TRBV18,17,NA,TRBJ1-1,TGTGCCAGCTCACCCGCAGTTTCCGGGACAGGGAACACTGAAGCTTTCTTT,CASSPAVSGTGNTEAFF
NA,TRBV28,12,NA,TRBJ2-3,TGTGCCAGCAGTTCCCAACCCGATACGCAGTATTTT,CASSSQPDTQYF
NA,TRBV7-2,15,NA,TRBJ1-5,TGTGCCAGCAGCTTAGTAGGTGGTAGCAATCAGCCCCAGCATTTT,CASSLVGGSNQPQHF
NA,TRBV14,11,NA,TRBJ2-1,TGTGCCAGCAGTCACCAGGGGGAGCAGTTCTTC,CASSHQGEQFF
NA,TRBV7-9,16,once,TRBJ2-6,TGTGCCAGCAGCTTGGGTTCGTACCCTGGGGCCAACGTCCTGACTTTC,CASSLGSYPGANVLTF
NA,TRBV19,15,NA,TRBJ2-3,TGTGCCAGTACCAATACTGGACCGGGAAACGAGCCGCAGTATTTT,CASTNTGPGNEPQYF
NA,TRBV7-6,17,NA,TRBJ2-5,TGTGCCAGCAGCTTAGCTGGAACAGGTAGTTTAGGAGAGACCCAGTACTTC,CASSLAGTGSLGETQYF
NA,TRBV5-1,11,NA,TRBJ2-5,TGCGCCAGCAGTTCCCAAGAGACCCAGTACTTC,CASSSQETQYF